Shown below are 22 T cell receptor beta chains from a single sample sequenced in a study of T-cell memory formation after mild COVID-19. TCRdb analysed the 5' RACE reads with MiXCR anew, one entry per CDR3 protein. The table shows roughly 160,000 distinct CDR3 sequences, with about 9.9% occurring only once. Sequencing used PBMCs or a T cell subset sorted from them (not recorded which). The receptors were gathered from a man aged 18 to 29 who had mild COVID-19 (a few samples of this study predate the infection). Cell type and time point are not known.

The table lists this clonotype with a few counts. The CDR3 sequence is CASSLKGGGELFF. CDR3 bases: TGTGCCAGCAGCTTAAAGGGCGGCGGGGAGCTGTTTTTT. The rearrangement uses TRBV11-2 and TRBJ2-2; D unclear. Trimming pared 2 bases from V and 7 bases from J, leaving 8 bases between. Germline V gene sequence: CDR1 SGHAT, CDR2 FQNNGV. The CDR3 sequence is 13 residues long.

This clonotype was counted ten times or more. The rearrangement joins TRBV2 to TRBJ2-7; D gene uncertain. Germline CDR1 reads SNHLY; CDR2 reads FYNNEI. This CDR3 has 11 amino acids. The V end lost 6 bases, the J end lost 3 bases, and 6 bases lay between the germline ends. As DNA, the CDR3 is TGTGCCAGCAGCCCTCACTACGAGCAGTACTTC. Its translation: CASSPHYEQYF. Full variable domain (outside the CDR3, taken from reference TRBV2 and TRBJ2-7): EPEVTQTPSHQVTQMGQEVILRCVPISNHLYFYWYRQILGQKVEFLVSFYNNEISEKSEIFDDQFSVERPDGSNFTLKIRSTKLEDSAMYFCASSPHYEQYFGPGTRLTVT.

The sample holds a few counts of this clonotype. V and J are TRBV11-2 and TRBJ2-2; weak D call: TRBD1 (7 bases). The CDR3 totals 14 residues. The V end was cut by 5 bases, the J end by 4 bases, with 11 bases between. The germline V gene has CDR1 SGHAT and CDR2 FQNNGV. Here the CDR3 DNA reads TGTGCCAGCAGCGGGAGGACAGGCACCGGGGAGCTGTTTTTT. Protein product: CASSGRTGTGELFF.

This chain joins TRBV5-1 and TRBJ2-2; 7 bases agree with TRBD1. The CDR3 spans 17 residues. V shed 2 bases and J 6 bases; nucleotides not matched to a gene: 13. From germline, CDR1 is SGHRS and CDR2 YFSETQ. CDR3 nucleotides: TGCGCCAGCAGCTTAAACTCGGGACAGTGGGGCCCCGGGGAGCTGTTTTTT. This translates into CASSLNSGQWGPGELFF.

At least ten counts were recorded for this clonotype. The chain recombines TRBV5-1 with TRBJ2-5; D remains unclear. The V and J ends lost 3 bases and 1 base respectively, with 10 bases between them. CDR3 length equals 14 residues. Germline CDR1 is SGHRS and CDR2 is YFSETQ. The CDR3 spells CASSSFGPQETQYF. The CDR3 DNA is TGCGCCAGCAGCTCATTCGGGCCCCAAGAGACCCAGTACTTC.

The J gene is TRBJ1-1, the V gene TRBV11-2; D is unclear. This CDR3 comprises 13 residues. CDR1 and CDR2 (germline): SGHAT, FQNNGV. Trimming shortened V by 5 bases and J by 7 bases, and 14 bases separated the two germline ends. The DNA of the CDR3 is TGTGCCAGCAGCCCATCCGCCCGGGGTGAAGCTTTCTTT. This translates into CASSPSARGEAFF.

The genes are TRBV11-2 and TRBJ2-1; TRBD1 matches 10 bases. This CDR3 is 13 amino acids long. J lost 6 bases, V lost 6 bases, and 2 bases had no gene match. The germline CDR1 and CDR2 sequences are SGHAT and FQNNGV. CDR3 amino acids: CASRRTGGNEQFF. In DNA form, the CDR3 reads TGTGCCAGCAGACGGACAGGGGGCAATGAGCAGTTCTTC.

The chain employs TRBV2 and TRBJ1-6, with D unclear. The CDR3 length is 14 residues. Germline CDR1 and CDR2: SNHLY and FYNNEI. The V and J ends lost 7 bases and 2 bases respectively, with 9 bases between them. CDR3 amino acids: CASKAGAYNSPLHF. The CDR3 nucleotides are TGTGCCAGCAAAGCCGGGGCCTATAATTCACCCCTCCACTTT.

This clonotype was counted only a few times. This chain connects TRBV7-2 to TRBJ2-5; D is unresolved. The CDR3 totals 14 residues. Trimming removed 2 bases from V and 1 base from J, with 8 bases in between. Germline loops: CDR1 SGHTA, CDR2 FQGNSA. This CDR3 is CASSLTAAQETQYF. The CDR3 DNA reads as TGTGCCAGCAGCTTAACTGCAGCCCAAGAGACCCAGTACTTC.

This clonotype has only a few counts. CDR3 bases: TGTGCCAGCAGCCCCAATAACAGGGTAAATTCACCCCTCCACTTT. It is translated as CASSPNNRVNSPLHF. The V gene is TRBV3-1, the J gene TRBJ1-6; maybe TRBD1 (6 bases). V was clipped by 4 bases and J by 7 bases, with 14 bases between them. The CDR3 extends over 15 amino acids. Germline values: CDR1 LGHDT, CDR2 YNNKEL (reference sequence). Supplemented by reference TRBV3-1 and TRBJ1-6, the full variable domain reads DTAVSQTPKYLVTQMGNDKSIKCEQNLGHDTMYWYKQDSKKFLKIMFSYNNKELIINETVPNRFSPKSPDKAHLNLHINSLELGDSAVYFCASSPNNRVNSPLHFGNGTRLTVT.

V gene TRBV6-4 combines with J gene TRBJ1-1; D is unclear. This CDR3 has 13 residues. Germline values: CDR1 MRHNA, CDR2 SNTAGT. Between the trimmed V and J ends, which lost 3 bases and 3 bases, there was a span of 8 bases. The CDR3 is CASSEKEYTEAFF. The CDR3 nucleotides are TGTGCCAGCAGTGAAAAGGAGTACACTGAAGCTTTCTTT.

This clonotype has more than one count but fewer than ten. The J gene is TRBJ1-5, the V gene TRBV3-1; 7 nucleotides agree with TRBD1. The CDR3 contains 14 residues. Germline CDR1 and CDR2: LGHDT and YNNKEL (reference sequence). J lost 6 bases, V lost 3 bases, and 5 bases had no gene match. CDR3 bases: TGTGCCAGCAGCCAGTCGACAGGGTCTCAGCCCCAGCATTTT. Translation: CASSQSTGSQPQHF.

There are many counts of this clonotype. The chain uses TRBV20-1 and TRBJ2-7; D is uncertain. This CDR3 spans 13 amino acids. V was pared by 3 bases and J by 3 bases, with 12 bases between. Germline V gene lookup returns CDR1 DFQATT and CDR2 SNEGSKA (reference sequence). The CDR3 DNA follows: TGCAGTGCTAGTACTCCAGCCGACTACGAGCAGTACGTC. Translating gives CSASTPADYEQYV.

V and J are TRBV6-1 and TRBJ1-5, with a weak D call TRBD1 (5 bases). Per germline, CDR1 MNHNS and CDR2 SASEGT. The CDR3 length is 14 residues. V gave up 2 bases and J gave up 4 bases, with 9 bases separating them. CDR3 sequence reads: CASSEQGPNQPQHF. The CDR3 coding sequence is TGTGCCAGCAGTGAACAGGGACCTAATCAGCCCCAGCATTTT.

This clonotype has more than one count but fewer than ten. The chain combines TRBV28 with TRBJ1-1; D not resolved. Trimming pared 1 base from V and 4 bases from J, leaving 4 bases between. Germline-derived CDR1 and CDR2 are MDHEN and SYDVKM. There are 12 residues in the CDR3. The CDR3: CASSLSGTEAFF. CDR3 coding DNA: TGTGCCAGCAGTTTATCGGGCACTGAAGCTTTCTTT. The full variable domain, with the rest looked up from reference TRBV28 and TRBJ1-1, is DVKVTQSSRYLVKRTGEKVFLECVQDMDHENMFWYRQDPGLGLRLIYFSYDVKMKEKGDIPEGYSVSREKKERFSLILESASTNQTSMYLCASSLSGTEAFFGQGTRLTVV.

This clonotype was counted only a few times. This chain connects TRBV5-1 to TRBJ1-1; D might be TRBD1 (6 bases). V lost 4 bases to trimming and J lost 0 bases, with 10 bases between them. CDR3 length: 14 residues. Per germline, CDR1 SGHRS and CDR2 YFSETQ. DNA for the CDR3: TGCGCCAGCAGCAGGGGGGACATGAACACTGAAGCTTTCTTT. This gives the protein CASSRGDMNTEAFF.

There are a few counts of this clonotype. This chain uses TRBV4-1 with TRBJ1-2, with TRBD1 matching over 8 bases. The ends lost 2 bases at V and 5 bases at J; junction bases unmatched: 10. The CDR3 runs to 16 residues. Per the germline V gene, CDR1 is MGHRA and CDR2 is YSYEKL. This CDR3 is CASSQPRQGSRYGYTF. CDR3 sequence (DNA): TGCGCCAGCAGCCAACCCAGACAGGGGAGTAGGTATGGCTACACCTTC.

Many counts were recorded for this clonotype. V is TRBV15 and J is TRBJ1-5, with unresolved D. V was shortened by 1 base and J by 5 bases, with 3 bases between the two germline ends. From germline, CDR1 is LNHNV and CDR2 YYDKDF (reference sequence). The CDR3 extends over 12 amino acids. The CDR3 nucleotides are TGTGCCACCAGCAGAGCAGATCAGCCCCAGCATTTT. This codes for CATSRADQPQHF.

Written as DNA, the CDR3 is TGTGCCATCAGCCTGTCGACTAGCGGGGGGGCCACGAATGAGCAGTTCTTC. Amino acid sequence: CAISLSTSGGATNEQFF. The chain carries TRBV10-3 and TRBJ2-1, with 14 bases that match TRBD2. CDR3 size: 17 residues. The V gene end was trimmed by 6 bases and the J gene end by 7 bases; junction bases not matched to a gene: 11. Germline V CDR1 and CDR2: ENHRY, SYGVKD.

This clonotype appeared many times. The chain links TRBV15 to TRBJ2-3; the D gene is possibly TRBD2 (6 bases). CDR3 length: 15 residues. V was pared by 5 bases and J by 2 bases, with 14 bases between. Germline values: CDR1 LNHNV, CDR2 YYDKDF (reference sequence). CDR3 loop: CATSAWRGSTDTQYF. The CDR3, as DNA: TGTGCCACCAGCGCCTGGAGGGGATCCACAGATACGCAGTATTTT.

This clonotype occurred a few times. The CDR3 protein is CASSYGGPSPNYGYTF. The CDR3 DNA reads TGTGCCAGCAGTTACGGCGGGCCCTCTCCTAACTATGGCTACACCTTC. The V and J genes are TRBV6-5 and TRBJ1-2; D is uncertain. V shed 2 bases and J shed 0 bases, with 13 bases lying between them. The germline CDR1 and CDR2 sequences are MNHEY and SVGAGI. CDR3 length: 16 residues.

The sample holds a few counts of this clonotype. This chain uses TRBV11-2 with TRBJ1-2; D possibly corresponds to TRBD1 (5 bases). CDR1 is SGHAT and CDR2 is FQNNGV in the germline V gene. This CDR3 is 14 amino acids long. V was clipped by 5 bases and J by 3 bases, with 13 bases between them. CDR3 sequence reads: CASSPLGRDYGYTF. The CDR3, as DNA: TGTGCCAGCAGCCCGCTGGGCAGGGACTATGGCTACACCTTC.